Included here is one T cell receptor beta chain sequence, with context. Antigen: not known. Clones were read by immunoSEQ multiplex PCR, and TCRdb kept only the in-frame ones, dropping some. The table includes approximately 350,000 clones, 95% to 97% detected once. CDR1 and CDR2 from the germline V gene are SGHDT and YYEEEE. The V gene lost 0 bases and the J gene lost 0 bases, with 11 bases spanning the gap. The CDR3 is made up of 16 amino acids. This record comes from a study of shared clonotypes between healthy human individuals. Study-wide findings and caveats: Non-shared clonotypes had lower generation probabilities than clonotypes shared by all four sorted-subset donors. Clonotype sharing across several donors was observed for around 4.8% of naive CD4 clonotypes.

The sequencing input was memory CD8+ T cells sorted from blood. Stated subset: CD45RO+ cells pooled with CCR7-negative TemRA cells. This chain uses TRBV5-6 with TRBJ2-3; D not resolved. The sequence came from a man younger than 40 in good health. The CDR3, as DNA: TGTGCCAGCAGCTTGGTTGCGGAGCTAAGCACAGATACGCAGTATTTT. As protein: CASSLVAELSTDTQYF.